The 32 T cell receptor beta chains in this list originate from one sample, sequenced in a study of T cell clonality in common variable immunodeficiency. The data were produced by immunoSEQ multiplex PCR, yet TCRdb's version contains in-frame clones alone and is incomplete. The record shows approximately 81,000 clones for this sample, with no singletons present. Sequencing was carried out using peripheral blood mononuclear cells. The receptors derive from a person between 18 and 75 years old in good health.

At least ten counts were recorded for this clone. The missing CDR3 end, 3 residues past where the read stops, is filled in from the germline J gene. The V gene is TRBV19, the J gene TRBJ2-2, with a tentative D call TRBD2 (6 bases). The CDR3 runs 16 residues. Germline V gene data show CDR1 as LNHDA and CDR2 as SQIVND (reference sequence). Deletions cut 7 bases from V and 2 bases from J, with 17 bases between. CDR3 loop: CASTSPGLTNTGELFF. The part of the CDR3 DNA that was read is TGTGCCAGTACTTCCCCGGGACTGACTAACACCGGGGAG.

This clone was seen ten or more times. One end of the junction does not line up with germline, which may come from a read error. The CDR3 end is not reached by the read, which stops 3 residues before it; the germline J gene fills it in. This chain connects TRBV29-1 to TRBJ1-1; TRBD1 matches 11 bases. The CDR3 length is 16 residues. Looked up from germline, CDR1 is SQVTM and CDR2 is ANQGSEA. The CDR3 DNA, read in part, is TGCAGCGTCGAAGGGACAGGGGGTTCGATGAACACTGAA. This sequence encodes CSVEGTGGSMNTE. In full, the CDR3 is CSVEGTGGSMNTEAFF.

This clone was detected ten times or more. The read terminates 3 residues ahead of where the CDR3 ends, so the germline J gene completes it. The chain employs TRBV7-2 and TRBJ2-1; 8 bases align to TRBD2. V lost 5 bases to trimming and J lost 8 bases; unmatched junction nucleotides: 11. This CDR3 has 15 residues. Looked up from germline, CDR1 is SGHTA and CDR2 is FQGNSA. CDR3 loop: CASSPSGLGLDEQFF. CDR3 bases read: TGTGCCAGCAGCCCATCGGGACTAGGATTAGATGAG.

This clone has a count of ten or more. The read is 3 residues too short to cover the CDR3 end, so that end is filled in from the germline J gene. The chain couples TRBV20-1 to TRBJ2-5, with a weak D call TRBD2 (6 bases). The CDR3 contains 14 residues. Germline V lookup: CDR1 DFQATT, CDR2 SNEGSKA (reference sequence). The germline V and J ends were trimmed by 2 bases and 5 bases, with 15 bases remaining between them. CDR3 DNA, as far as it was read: TGCAGTGCTAGACCCGCCAGGGCGGGGGAGACC. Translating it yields CSARPARAGET. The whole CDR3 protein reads CSARPARAGETQYF.

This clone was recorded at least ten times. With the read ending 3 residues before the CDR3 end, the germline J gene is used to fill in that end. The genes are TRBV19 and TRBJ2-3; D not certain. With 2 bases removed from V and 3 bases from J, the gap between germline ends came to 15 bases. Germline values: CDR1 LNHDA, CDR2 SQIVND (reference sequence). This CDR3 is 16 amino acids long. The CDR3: CASSILKVSRTDTQYF. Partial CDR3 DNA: TGTGCCAGTAGTATATTAAAGGTCTCCAGGACAGATACG.

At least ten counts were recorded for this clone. The DNA read from the CDR3 is TGTGCCAGCAGGGGACATGGCCAAGAGACC. This codes for CASRGHGQET. In full, the CDR3 is CASRGHGQETQYF. This chain links TRBV19 with TRBJ2-5; a possible D gene is TRBD1 (6 bases). The read terminates 3 residues ahead of where the CDR3 ends, so the germline J gene completes it. CDR3 length: 13 residues. Germline V gives CDR1 LNHDA, CDR2 SQIVND (reference sequence). Between the trimmed V and J ends, which lost 9 bases and 1 base, there was a span of 12 bases.

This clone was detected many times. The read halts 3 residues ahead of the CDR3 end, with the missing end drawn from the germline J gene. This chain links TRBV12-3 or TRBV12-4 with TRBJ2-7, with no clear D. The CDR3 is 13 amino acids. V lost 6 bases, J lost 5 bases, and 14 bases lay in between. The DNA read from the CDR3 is TGTGCCAGCAGCCCTCCCCTCCCCCACGAG. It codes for CASSPPLPHE. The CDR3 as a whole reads CASSPPLPHEQYF.

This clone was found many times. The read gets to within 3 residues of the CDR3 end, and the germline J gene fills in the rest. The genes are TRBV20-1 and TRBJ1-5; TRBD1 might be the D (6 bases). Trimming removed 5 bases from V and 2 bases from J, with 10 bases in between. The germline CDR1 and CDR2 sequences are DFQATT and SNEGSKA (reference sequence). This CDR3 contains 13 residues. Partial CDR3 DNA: TGCAGTGCTTACAGGGATGGCAATCAGCCC. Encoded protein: CSAYRDGNQP. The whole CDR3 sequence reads CSAYRDGNQPQHF.

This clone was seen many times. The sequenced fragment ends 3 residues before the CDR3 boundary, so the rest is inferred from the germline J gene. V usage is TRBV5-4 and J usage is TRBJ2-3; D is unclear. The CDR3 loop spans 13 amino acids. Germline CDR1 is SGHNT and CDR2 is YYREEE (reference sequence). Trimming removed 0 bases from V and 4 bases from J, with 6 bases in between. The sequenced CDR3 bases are TGTGCCAGCAGCTTGGACTTTCCAGATACG. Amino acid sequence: CASSLDFPDT. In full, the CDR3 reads CASSLDFPDTQYF.

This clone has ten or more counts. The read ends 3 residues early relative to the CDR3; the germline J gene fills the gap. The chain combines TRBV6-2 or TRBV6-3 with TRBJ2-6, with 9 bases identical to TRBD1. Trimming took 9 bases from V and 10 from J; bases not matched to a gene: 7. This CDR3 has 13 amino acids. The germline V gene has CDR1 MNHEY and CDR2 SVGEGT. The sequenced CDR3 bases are TGTGCCAGTTGGGGGGACAGGGAGAACGTC. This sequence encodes CASWGDRENV. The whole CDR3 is CASWGDRENVLTF.

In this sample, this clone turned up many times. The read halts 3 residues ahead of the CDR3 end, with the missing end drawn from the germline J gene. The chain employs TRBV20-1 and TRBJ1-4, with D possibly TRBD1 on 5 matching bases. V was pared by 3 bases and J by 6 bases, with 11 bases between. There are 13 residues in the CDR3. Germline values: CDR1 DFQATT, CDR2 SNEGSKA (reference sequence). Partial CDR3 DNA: TGCAGTGCTAGGTTCAGGGCGTATGAAAAA. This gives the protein CSARFRAYEK. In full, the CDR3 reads CSARFRAYEKLFF.

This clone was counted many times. CDR3: CASSLGGALAETQYF. The sequenced part of the CDR3 DNA is TGTGCCAGCAGCTTAGGGGGCGCCCTCGCGGAGACC. The V and J genes are TRBV7-2 and TRBJ2-5; TRBD1 is a possible D gene (5 bases). The read finishes 3 residues shy of the CDR3 end, and the germline J gene is used to complete it. Looked up from germline, CDR1 is SGHTA and CDR2 is FQGNSA. This CDR3 has 15 residues. V was cut by 1 base and J by 5 bases, with 14 bases left in between.

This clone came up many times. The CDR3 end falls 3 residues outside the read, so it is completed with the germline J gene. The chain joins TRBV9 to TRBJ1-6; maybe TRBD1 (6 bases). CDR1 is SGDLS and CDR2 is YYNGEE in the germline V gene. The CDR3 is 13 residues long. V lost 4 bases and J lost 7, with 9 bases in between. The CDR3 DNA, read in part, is TGTGCCAGCAGCATTACAGGGAATTCACCC. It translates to CASSITGNSP. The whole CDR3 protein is CASSITGNSPLHF.

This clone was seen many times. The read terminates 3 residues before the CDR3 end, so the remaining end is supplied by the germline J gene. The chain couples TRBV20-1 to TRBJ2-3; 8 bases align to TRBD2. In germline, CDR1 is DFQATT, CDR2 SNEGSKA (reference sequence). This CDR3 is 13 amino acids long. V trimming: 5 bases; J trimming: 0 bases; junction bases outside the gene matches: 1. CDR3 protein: CSASSGSTDTQYF. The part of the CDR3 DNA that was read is TGCAGTGCTTCTAGCGGGAGCACAGATACG.

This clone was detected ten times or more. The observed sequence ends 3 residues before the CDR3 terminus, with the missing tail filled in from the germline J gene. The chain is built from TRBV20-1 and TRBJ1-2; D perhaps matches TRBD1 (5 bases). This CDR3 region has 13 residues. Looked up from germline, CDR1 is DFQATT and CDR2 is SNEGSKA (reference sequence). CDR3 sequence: CSASPGPTSGYTF. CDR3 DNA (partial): TGCAGTGCTAGCCCAGGGCCCACGTCCGGC.

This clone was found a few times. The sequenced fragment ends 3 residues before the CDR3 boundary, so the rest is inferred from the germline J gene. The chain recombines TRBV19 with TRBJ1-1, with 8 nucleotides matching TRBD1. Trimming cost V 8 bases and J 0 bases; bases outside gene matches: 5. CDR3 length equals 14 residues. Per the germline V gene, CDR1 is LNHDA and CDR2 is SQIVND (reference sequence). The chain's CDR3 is CASSSGGVNTEAFF. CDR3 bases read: TGTGCCAGTTCTTCAGGGGGCGTGAACACTGAA. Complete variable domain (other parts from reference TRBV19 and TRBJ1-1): DGGITQSPKYLFRKEGQNVTLSCEQNLNHDAMYWYRQDPGQGLRLIYYSQIVNDFQKGDIAEGYSVSREKKESFPLTVTSAQKNPTAFYLCASSSGGVNTEAFFGQGTRLTVV.

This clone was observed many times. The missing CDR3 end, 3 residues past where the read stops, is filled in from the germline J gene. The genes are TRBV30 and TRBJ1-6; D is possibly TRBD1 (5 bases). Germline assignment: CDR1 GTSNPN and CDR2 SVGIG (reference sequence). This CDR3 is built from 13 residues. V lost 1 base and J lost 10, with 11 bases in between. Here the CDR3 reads CAWSAIGESPLHF. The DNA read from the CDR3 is TGTGCCTGGAGTGCCATAGGGGAGTCACCC.

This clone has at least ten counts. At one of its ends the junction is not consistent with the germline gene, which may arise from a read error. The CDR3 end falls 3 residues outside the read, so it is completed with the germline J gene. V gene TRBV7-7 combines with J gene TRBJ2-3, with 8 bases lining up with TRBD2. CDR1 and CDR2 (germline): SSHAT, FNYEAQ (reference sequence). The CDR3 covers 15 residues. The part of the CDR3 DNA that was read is TGTGCTAGCAGCTTACTGGCGGGAGGCCAAGATACG. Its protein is CASSLLAGGQDT. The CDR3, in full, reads CASSLLAGGQDTQYF.

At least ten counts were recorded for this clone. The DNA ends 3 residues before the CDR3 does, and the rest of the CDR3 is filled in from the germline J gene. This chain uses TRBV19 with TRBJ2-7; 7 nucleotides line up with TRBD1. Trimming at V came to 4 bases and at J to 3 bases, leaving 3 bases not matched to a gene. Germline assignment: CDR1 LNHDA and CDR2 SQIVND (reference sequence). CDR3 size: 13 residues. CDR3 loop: CASSRDRNYEQYF. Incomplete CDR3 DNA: TGTGCCAGTAGTAGGGACAGAAACTACGAG.

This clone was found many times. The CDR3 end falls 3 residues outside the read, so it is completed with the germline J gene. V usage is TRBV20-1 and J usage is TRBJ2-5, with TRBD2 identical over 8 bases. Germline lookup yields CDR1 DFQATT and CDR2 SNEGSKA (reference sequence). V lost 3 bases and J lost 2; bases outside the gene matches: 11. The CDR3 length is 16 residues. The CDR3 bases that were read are TGCAGTGCTAGCCAGGGGTGGAGCGGGGGACAAGAGACC. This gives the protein CSASQGWSGGQET. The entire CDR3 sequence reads CSASQGWSGGQETQYF.

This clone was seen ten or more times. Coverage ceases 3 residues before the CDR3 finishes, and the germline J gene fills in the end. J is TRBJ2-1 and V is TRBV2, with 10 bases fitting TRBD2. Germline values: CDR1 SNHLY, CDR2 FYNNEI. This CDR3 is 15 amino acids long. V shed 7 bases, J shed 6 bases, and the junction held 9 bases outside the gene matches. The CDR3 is CASKSLAGALNEQFF. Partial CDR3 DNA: TGTGCCAGCAAAAGTCTAGCGGGAGCCCTCAATGAG.

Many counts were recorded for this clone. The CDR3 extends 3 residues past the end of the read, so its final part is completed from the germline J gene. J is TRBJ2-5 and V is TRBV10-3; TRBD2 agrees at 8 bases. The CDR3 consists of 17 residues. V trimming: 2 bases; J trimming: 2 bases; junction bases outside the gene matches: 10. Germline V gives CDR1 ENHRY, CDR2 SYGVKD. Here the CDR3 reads CAISEPGGKSQQETQYF. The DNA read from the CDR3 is TGTGCCATCAGTGAGCCGGGGGGGAAAAGTCAGCAAGAGACC.

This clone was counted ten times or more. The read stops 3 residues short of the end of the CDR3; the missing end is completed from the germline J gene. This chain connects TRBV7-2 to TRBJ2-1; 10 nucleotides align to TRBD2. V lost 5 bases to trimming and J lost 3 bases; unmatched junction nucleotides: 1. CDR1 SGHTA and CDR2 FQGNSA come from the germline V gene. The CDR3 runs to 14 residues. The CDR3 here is CASSKREGYNEQFF. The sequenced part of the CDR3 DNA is TGTGCCAGCAGCAAGCGGGAGGGCTACAATGAG.

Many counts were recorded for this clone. The CDR3 sequence is CSAREGRTSGRETQYF. The part of the CDR3 DNA that was read is TGCAGTGCTAGGGAGGGTAGGACTAGCGGGAGAGAGACC. The chain uses TRBV20-1 and TRBJ2-5; 13 bases are shared with TRBD2. The CDR3 is cut off 3 residues early in the read; its end comes from the germline J gene. The CDR3 contains 16 residues. Germline loops: CDR1 DFQATT, CDR2 SNEGSKA (reference sequence). With 3 bases clipped from V and 4 bases from J, the junction kept 8 bases outside the gene matches.

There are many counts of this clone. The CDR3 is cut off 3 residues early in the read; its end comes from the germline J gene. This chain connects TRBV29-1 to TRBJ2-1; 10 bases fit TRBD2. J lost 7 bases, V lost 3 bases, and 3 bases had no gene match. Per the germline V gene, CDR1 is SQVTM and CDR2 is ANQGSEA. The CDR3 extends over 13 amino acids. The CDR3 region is CSVEASGSNEQFF. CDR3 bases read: TGCAGCGTTGAGGCTAGCGGGAGTAATGAG.

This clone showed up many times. CDR3 region: CASSFVQGEKLFF. CDR3 bases read: TGTGCCAGCAGCTTTGTACAGGGTGAAAAA. J is TRBJ1-4 and V is TRBV13; a possible D gene is TRBD1 (6 bases). The CDR3 end is not reached by the read, which stops 3 residues before it; the germline J gene fills it in. From germline, CDR1 is PRHDT and CDR2 FYEKMQ (reference sequence). The V and J ends lost 3 bases and 7 bases respectively, with 9 bases between them. This CDR3 contains 13 residues.

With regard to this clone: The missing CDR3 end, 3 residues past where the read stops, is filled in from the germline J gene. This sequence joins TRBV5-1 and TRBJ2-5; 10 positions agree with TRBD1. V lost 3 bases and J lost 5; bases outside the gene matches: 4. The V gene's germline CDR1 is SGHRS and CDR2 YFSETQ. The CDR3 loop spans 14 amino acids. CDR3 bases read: TGCGCCAGCAGCTCGGGACAGGGGTCGGAGACC. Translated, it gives CASSSGQGSET. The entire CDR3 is CASSSGQGSETQYF.

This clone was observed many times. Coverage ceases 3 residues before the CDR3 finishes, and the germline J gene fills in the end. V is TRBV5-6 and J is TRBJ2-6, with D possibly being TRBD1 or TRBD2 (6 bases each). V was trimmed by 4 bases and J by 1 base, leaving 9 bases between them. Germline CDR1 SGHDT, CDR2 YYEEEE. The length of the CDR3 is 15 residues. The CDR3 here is CASSRRGSGANVLTF. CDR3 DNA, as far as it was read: TGTGCCAGCAGCCGGAGGGGGTCTGGGGCCAACGTC. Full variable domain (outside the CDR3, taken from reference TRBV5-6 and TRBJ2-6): DAGVTQSPTHLIKTRGQQVTLRCSPKSGHDTVSWYQQALGQGPQFIFQYYEEEERQRGNFPDRFSGHQFPNYSSELNVNALLLGDSALYLCASSRRGSGANVLTFGAGSRLTVL.

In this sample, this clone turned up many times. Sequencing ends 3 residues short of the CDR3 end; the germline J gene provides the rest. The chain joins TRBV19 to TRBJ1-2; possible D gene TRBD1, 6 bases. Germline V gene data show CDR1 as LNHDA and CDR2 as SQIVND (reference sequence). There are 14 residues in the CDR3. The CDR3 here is CASNAGGRPEGYTF. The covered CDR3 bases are TGTGCCAGTAACGCGGGGGGCCGACCGGAAGGC.

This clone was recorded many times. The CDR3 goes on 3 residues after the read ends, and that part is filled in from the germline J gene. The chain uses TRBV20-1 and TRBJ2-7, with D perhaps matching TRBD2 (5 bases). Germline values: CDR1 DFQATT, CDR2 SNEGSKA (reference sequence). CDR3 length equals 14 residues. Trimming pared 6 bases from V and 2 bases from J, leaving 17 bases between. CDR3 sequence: CSAKRGGWPYEQYF. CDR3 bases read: TGCAGTGCCAAGAGAGGCGGGTGGCCCTACGAG.

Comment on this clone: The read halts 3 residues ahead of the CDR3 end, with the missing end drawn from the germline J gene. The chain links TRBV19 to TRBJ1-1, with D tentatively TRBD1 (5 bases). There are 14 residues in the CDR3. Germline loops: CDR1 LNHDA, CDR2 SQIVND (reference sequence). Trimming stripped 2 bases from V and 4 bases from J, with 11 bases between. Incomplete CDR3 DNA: TGTGCCAGTAGTATACAGGGATCCCCCACTGAA. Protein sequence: CASSIQGSPTE. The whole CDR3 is CASSIQGSPTEAFF.

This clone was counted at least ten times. The covered CDR3 bases are TGCAGTGCTAGAAGGGGGGGGGCGGGGGGATCAGATACG. It codes for CSARRGGAGGSDT. The whole CDR3 region reads CSARRGGAGGSDTQYF. The chain employs TRBV20-1 and TRBJ2-3; 8 bases line up with TRBD2. The read ends 3 residues early relative to the CDR3; the germline J gene fills the gap. The V gene's germline CDR1 is DFQATT and CDR2 SNEGSKA (reference sequence). The CDR3 sequence is 16 residues long. J gave up 4 bases and V 2 bases, and 11 bases lay outside the gene matches.